The following is a T cell receptor (beta chain) sequence with its context. Antigen specificity is unknown. This specimen belongs to a study of identical twins. V was pared by 6 bases and J by 8 bases, with 9 bases of the junction left unmatched. The V gene's germline CDR1 is DFQATT and CDR2 SNEGSKA (reference sequence). This CDR3 is 13 amino acids long. Only healthy Caucasians were enrolled as donors. TCRdb analysed the 5' RACE reads with MiXCR anew, one entry per CDR3 protein. The table has hundreds of thousands of distinct CDR3 sequences, 9% to 15% seen once. Whole-study findings and limits: Insertions were reduced in abundant cord blood beta clonotypes but not in memory repertoires. Out-of-frame beta sequences exhibited a weaker degree of excess twin sharing.

This sample also belongs to another study, concerning yellow fever vaccine responses in identical twins.

The receptor was isolated from a woman between 18 and 30 years old in good health. Sequencing input: PBMCs. The chain couples TRBV20-1 to TRBJ2-1; 8 bases are shared with TRBD2. This CDR3 reads CSALASGWDEQFF. DNA for the CDR3: TGCAGTGCCCTGGCTAGCGGGTGGGATGAGCAGTTCTTC.